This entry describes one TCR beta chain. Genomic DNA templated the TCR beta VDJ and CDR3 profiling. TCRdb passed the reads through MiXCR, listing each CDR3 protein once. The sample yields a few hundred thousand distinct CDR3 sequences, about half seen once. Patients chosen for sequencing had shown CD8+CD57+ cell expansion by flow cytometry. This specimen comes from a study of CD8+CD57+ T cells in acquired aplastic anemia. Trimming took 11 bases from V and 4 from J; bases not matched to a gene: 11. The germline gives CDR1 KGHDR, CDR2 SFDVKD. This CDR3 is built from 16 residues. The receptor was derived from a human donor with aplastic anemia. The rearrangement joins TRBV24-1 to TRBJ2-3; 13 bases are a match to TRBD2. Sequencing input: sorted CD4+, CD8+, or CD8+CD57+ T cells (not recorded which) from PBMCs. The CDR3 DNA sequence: TGTGCCAGCAGGTTGGGACTAGCGGGGCGACCAGATACGCAGTATTTT. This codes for CASRLGLAGRPDTQYF.